Sequencing of this T cell receptor beta chain was carried out in a study of T cell repertoires in cytomegalovirus infection. Study-wide results and limits: Totalled public TCR beta family frequency picked out people who carried CMV plus the relevant HLA.

Remarks on this clonotype: As yet, its antigen is unknown.

Each CDR3 protein gets one entry after TCRdb re-called the reads with MiXCR. In the table there are some 170,000 distinct CDR3 sequences, roughly 17% of which are singletons. The CDR3 covers 15 residues. V was clipped by 2 bases and J by 0 bases, with 8 bases between them. Germline V lookup: CDR1 MDHEN, CDR2 SYDVKM. Sequenced: CD8+ T cells from PBMCs. The TCR sequence derives from a human donor in good health (CMV status not recorded). Some clones in this sample may be carry-over from other donors' samples. V gene TRBV28 combines with J gene TRBJ1-5; D is ambiguous. In nucleotides, the CDR3 is TGTGCCAGCAGTTTAATCAGGAGTAGCAATCAGCCCCAGCATTTT. Protein product: CASSLIRSSNQPQHF.